In its sample, the clone carrying this TCR beta chain was seen many times. Its specificity is unknown. This beta chain represents an off-target read in a library built for alpha chains; its size is of limited meaning. The entry originates in a study of spatial heterogeneity in lung cancer. General study results and limits: Tumors with more nonsynonymous mutations had more expanded intratumoral alpha and beta TCRs.

The time point denotes: sample taken at primary tumor resection. The sequenced material consisted of unsorted whole RNA from tumor, nontumor lung or frozen PBMC. A unique molecular identifier was attached to every TCR cDNA molecule. TCRdb recomputed calls from the 5' RACE reads with MiXCR, one row per CDR3 protein. The table records roughly 7,000 distinct CDR3 sequences, 14% of them present only once. Sequenced here: lung tumor tissue, sampled at surgery. The sequence came from a female donor with early-stage non-small cell lung cancer.

DNA of the CDR3: TGTGCCAGCAGCCAGAGAGGGACATCTAACTATGGCTACACCTTC. It translates to CASSQRGTSNYGYTF. The chain recombines TRBV16 with TRBJ1-2; possible D gene TRBD1, 6 bases. The CDR3 is 15 residues long. Germline V gene lookup returns CDR1 KGHSY and CDR2 FQNENV. The ends were cut back, 3 bases at V and 0 bases at J, with 11 bases in the middle. The whole variable domain, filled in from reference TRBV16 and TRBJ1-2, reads GEEVAQTPKHLVRGEGQKAKLYCAPIKGHSYVFWYQQVLKNEFKFLISFQNENVFDETGMPKERFSAKCLPNSPCSLEIQATKLEDSAVYFCASSQRGTSNYGYTFGSGTRLTVV.